This is a list of T cell receptor beta chains from one sample in a study of T-cell reconstitution after alpha-beta-depleted transplantation in children. One entry per CDR3 protein results from TCRdb running MiXCR on the PCR reads. The sample holds about 300,000 distinct CDR3 sequences, over 7% seen once. The sequenced sample was peripheral blood, obtained 360 days after TCRalphabeta/CD19-depleted stem cell transplant. The receptors here all came from a female patient between 2 and 15 years old who had a stem cell transplant for Fanconi anemia, so the T cells may come from the graft donor. The CDR3 runs from the conserved cysteine through the conserved F or W. A D gene is named only where the DNA matches it firmly. Expanded clones are given a class, and other clones once, few, many or no size at all.

V: TRBV20-1
length: 15
D: TRBD2
J: TRBJ2-3
size: many
DNA: TGCAGTGCTAGAGATGGGACTAGCGGGGTGGATACGCAGTATTTT
CDR3: CSARDGTSGVDTQYF

V: TRBV6-1
length: 15
D: TRBD2
J: TRBJ2-2
size: NA
DNA: TGTGCCAGCAACCCGGGACTAGCGGGGTCCGGGGAGCTGTTTTTT
CDR3: CASNPGLAGSGELFF

V: TRBV6-5
length: 16
D: NA
J: TRBJ2-7
size: many
DNA: TGTGCCAGCAGTTACTCAGCCAGCCGGAGCTCCTACGAGCAGTACTTC
CDR3: CASSYSASRSSYEQYF

V: TRBV2
length: 19
D: TRBD2
J: TRBJ2-3
size: NA
DNA: TGTACCCTCTGTTTTCGGATAGGAGGGCGAGCGGGAATCACAGATACGCAGTATTTT
CDR3: CTLCFRIGGRAGITDTQYF

V: TRBV24-1
length: 13
D: TRBD1
J: TRBJ1-1
size: NA
DNA: TGTGCCACGGGCAGGGGGGGCCCAGATGAAGCTTTCTTT
CDR3: CATGRGGPDEAFF

V: TRBV25-1
length: 15
D: TRBD2
J: TRBJ2-1
size: NA
DNA: TGTGCCAGCAGTGCCCTAGCGGGGGTAGTTGATGAGCAGTTCTTC
CDR3: CASSALAGVVDEQFF

V: TRBV5-1
length: 14
D: NA
J: TRBJ2-1
size: many
DNA: TGCGCCAGCAGCTTATCGTTAGGTTGGGATGAGCAGTTCTTC
CDR3: CASSLSLGWDEQFF

V: TRBV12-3/TRBV12-4
length: 13
D: NA
J: TRBJ1-2
size: many
DNA: TGTGCCAGCAGTTTAGCTCTCAACTATGGCTACACCTTC
CDR3: CASSLALNYGYTF

V: TRBV7-9
length: 17
D: NA
J: TRBJ2-3
size: many
DNA: TGTGCCAGCAGCCCGAGACAAGGACACTTTGGGACAGATACGCAGTATTTT
CDR3: CASSPRQGHFGTDTQYF

V: TRBV28
length: 13
D: NA
J: TRBJ2-3
size: many
DNA: TGTGCCAGCAGTCCCTGGGGCCCAGATACGCAGTATTTT
CDR3: CASSPWGPDTQYF

V: TRBV10-3
length: 15
D: NA
J: TRBJ2-1
size: many
DNA: TGTGCCATCAGTGAGTCGTGGACAGCCTACAATGAGCAGTTCTTC
CDR3: CAISESWTAYNEQFF

V: TRBV7-3
length: 16
D: NA
J: TRBJ2-3
size: few
DNA: TGTGCCAGCAGCTTAACGGAAGGGTACGGTACAGATACGCAGTATTTT
CDR3: CASSLTEGYGTDTQYF

V: TRBV7-2
length: 16
D: TRBD1
J: TRBJ1-6
size: few
DNA: TGTGCCAGCAGCTACGGGACAGGGGGGTATAATTCACCCCTCCACTTT
CDR3: CASSYGTGGYNSPLHF

V: TRBV14
length: 14
D: NA
J: TRBJ1-2
size: few
DNA: TGTGCCAGCAGCCATGACTACGCAGGCTATGGCTACACCTTC
CDR3: CASSHDYAGYGYTF

V: TRBV7-2
length: 14
D: NA
J: TRBJ2-3
size: NA
DNA: TGTGCCAGCAGCTTAGTGGTCACCACAGATACGCAGTATTTT
CDR3: CASSLVVTTDTQYF

V: TRBV5-1
length: 15
D: TRBD2
J: TRBJ2-3
size: many
DNA: TGCGCCAGCAGCTTGGCTAGCGGGAGGTTGGATACGCAGTATTTT
CDR3: CASSLASGRLDTQYF

V: TRBV2
length: 17
D: NA
J: TRBJ2-2
size: NA
DNA: TGTGCCAGCAGTCCTACAGGTCCCTCCGCGAACACCGGGGAGCTGTTTTTT
CDR3: CASSPTGPSANTGELFF

V: TRBV7-8
length: 14
D: NA
J: TRBJ1-2
size: NA
DNA: TGTGCCAGCACCTACTTAGACACTAACTATGGCTACACCTTC
CDR3: CASTYLDTNYGYTF

V: TRBV20-1
length: 14
D: NA
J: TRBJ2-7
size: many
DNA: TGCAGTGCTAGAGATCCGAACAGCTCCTACGAGCAGTACTTC
CDR3: CSARDPNSSYEQYF

V: TRBV5-1
length: 13
D: TRBD1
J: TRBJ1-1
size: many
DNA: TGCGCCAGCAGCTTGATTGACAGGGCAGAAGCTTTCTTT
CDR3: CASSLIDRAEAFF

V: TRBV28
length: 14
D: NA
J: TRBJ2-7
size: few
DNA: TGTGCCAGCAAGTCAGGTTCCCTCCCCTACGAGCAGTACTTC
CDR3: CASKSGSLPYEQYF

V: TRBV5-1
length: 16
D: NA
J: TRBJ2-1
size: many
DNA: TGCGCCAGCAGCCACGGGCCTTCAAGAGGGGACAATGAGCAGTTCTTC
CDR3: CASSHGPSRGDNEQFF

V: TRBV12-3/TRBV12-4
length: 15
D: TRBD2
J: TRBJ2-3
size: many
DNA: TGTGCCAGCAGTTTCGCGGGGGTACGCACAGATACGCAGTATTTT
CDR3: CASSFAGVRTDTQYF

V: TRBV6-2/TRBV6-3
length: 13
D: NA
J: TRBJ1-1
size: few
DNA: TGTGCCAGCAGAGATCCTCAGGGGACTGAAGCTTTCTTT
CDR3: CASRDPQGTEAFF

V: TRBV2
length: 12
D: TRBD1
J: TRBJ2-4
size: few
DNA: TGTGCCAGCACTGAACAGGGGAACATTCAGTACTTC
CDR3: CASTEQGNIQYF

V: TRBV18
length: 13
D: TRBD1
J: TRBJ2-4
size: many
DNA: TGTGCCAGCTCATGGACAGGGAAAAACATTCAGTACTTC
CDR3: CASSWTGKNIQYF

V: TRBV5-6
length: 15
D: NA
J: TRBJ2-3
size: NA
DNA: TGTGCCAGCAGCTTGAGGGCAGGGGCTCCTATGGCGCAGTATTTT
CDR3: CASSLRAGAPMAQYF

V: TRBV18
length: 11
D: NA
J: TRBJ2-2
size: many
DNA: TGTGCCAGCTCACCCCATGAGGAGCTGTTTTTT
CDR3: CASSPHEELFF

V: TRBV24-1
length: 14
D: NA
J: TRBJ2-2
size: many
DNA: TGTGCCACCAACGGGCACACCAACACCGGGGAGCTGTTTTTT
CDR3: CATNGHTNTGELFF

V: TRBV28
length: 12
D: NA
J: TRBJ2-7
size: NA
DNA: TGTGCCAGCAAAACAGATCCCTACGAGCAGTACTTC
CDR3: CASKTDPYEQYF

V: TRBV12-3/TRBV12-4
length: 15
D: NA
J: TRBJ1-1
size: few
DNA: TGTGCCAGCACCCTGAGGTGGACACTGAACACTGAAGCTTTCTTT
CDR3: CASTLRWTLNTEAFF

V: TRBV11-2
length: 15
D: TRBD2
J: TRBJ2-1
size: many
DNA: TGTGCCAGCAGCTTTAAGCGGGGGGGCGTAAATGAGCAGTTCTTC
CDR3: CASSFKRGGVNEQFF

V: TRBV6-5
length: 13
D: TRBD1
J: TRBJ2-7
size: few
DNA: TGTGCCACGGGACAGTATATTCCGGGCGAGCAGTACTTC
CDR3: CATGQYIPGEQYF

V: TRBV10-3
length: 15
D: TRBD1
J: TRBJ2-7
size: many
DNA: TGTGCCATCAGTACCAGCGGGACAGGGGGGAACTTGGAGTACTTC
CDR3: CAISTSGTGGNLEYF

V: TRBV20-1
length: 13
D: NA
J: TRBJ2-3
size: many
DNA: TGCAGTGCTAGAAGGCCTGGGCCAGATACGCAGTATTTT
CDR3: CSARRPGPDTQYF

V: TRBV7-3
length: 18
D: TRBD1
J: TRBJ2-7
size: NA
DNA: TGTGCCAGCAGCTTAGCCGGGACAGGGGAACTTCGGGGCTACGAGCAGTACTTC
CDR3: CASSLAGTGELRGYEQYF

V: TRBV29-1
length: 13
D: NA
J: TRBJ1-2
size: many
DNA: TGCAGCGTGGACGACGTGGGGCTCTATGGCTACACCTTC
CDR3: CSVDDVGLYGYTF

V: TRBV7-9
length: 19
D: NA
J: TRBJ1-1
size: many
DNA: TGTGCCAGCATCCCTACGGCCCGCGGTGAGGCCTTCGTAAACACTGAAGCTTTCTTT
CDR3: CASIPTARGEAFVNTEAFF

V: TRBV12-3/TRBV12-4
length: 14
D: TRBD1
J: TRBJ1-1
size: many
DNA: TGTGCCAGCAGTTTGCAAGCAGGGGGCACTGAAGCTTTCTTT
CDR3: CASSLQAGGTEAFF

V: TRBV29-1
length: 13
D: TRBD1
J: TRBJ1-1
size: many
DNA: TGCAGCGTTGAAGAGATGAGACAGGGTGACGCTTTCTTT
CDR3: CSVEEMRQGDAFF

V: TRBV19
length: 14
D: TRBD1
J: TRBJ1-5
size: few
DNA: TGTGCCAGTAGGGGACAGACCACTAATCAGCCCCAGCATTTT
CDR3: CASRGQTTNQPQHF

V: TRBV29-1
length: 10
D: NA
J: TRBJ1-1
size: many
DNA: TGCAGCGGGGGGAACACTGAAGCTTTCTTT
CDR3: CSGGNTEAFF

V: TRBV24-1
length: 13
D: NA
J: TRBJ1-5
size: many
DNA: TGTGCCACCAGTGATGAGGTTAATCAGCCCCAGCATTTT
CDR3: CATSDEVNQPQHF

V: TRBV29-1
length: 13
D: NA
J: TRBJ2-7
size: many
DNA: TGCAGCGTCGGACAGACACCATCCTACGAGCAGTACTTC
CDR3: CSVGQTPSYEQYF

V: TRBV2
length: 16
D: TRBD1
J: TRBJ2-7
size: NA
DNA: TGTGCCAGCACTCTCTTGATTAGGGGGCCGGTTTTCAAGCAGTACTTC
CDR3: CASTLLIRGPVFKQYF

V: TRBV4-2
length: 16
D: TRBD2
J: TRBJ2-5
size: NA
DNA: TGTGCCAGCAGCCGGGGACTAGCGGGGGGACAAGAGACCCAGTACTTC
CDR3: CASSRGLAGGQETQYF

V: TRBV3-1
length: 13
D: NA
J: TRBJ2-5
size: NA
DNA: TGTGCCAGCAGCCAAGCGATTTGGGAGACCCAGTACTTC
CDR3: CASSQAIWETQYF

V: TRBV9
length: 14
D: NA
J: TRBJ2-1
size: many
DNA: TGTGCCAGCAGCGTAGGATCTGGGGGTTATGAGCAGTTCTTC
CDR3: CASSVGSGGYEQFF

V: TRBV20-1
length: 16
D: TRBD2
J: TRBJ2-5
size: few
DNA: TGCAGTGCTAGAGATCCCTACGGGGGGATCCAAGAGACCCAGTACTTC
CDR3: CSARDPYGGIQETQYF

V: TRBV28
length: 15
D: TRBD1
J: TRBJ1-4
size: NA
DNA: TGTGCCAGCAGTTTGCAGGGGGCGATTAATGAAAAACTGTTTTTT
CDR3: CASSLQGAINEKLFF

V: TRBV6-5
length: 14
D: NA
J: TRBJ1-3
size: many
DNA: TGTGCCAGCAGTTACACTAACTCTGGAAACACCATATATTTT
CDR3: CASSYTNSGNTIYF

V: TRBV13
length: 13
D: NA
J: TRBJ1-6
size: many
DNA: TGTGCCAGCAGCTTAAAACGTAATTCACCCCTCCACTTT
CDR3: CASSLKRNSPLHF

V: TRBV20-1
length: 14
D: NA
J: TRBJ2-3
size: few
DNA: TGCAGTGCTAGGATAGTACGGCAGGGGTACGTTCAGTATTTT
CDR3: CSARIVRQGYVQYF

V: TRBV12-3/TRBV12-4
length: 14
D: NA
J: TRBJ2-7
size: many
DNA: TGTGCCAGCAGCTTCGGGACCGCCGCCTACGAGCAGTACTTC
CDR3: CASSFGTAAYEQYF

V: TRBV18
length: 15
D: NA
J: TRBJ1-6
size: many
DNA: TGTGCCAGCTCACCATGGAGTGGGTTTAATTCACCCCTCCACTTT
CDR3: CASSPWSGFNSPLHF

V: TRBV25-1
length: 12
D: NA
J: TRBJ2-5
size: NA
DNA: TGTGCCAGCAGGGCGCCCCTCGAGACCCAGTACTTC
CDR3: CASRAPLETQYF

V: TRBV6-2/TRBV6-3
length: 16
D: TRBD1
J: TRBJ1-1
size: few
DNA: TGTGCCAGCAGAAAGGACAGGATCGGCATGAACACTGAAGCTTTCTTT
CDR3: CASRKDRIGMNTEAFF